This section outlines one TCR beta chain sequence together with its context. The data were obtained in a study of blood T cell repertoires in COVID-19. Study-level information: Researchers got acute and convalescent COVID-19 samples from the United States, Italy and Spain. PBMCs, B-cell-depleted T cells, or T cells provided the cDNA or gDNA that made up the material.

Participants were aged roughly 18 to 100 years from about 25 US areas. Cohorts were assigned according to the clinical history that participants reported. The CDR3 is 15 amino acids. Germline CDR1 and CDR2: SNHLY and FYNNEI. V was cut by 4 bases and J by 1 base, with 13 bases left in between. Profiling relied on immunoSEQ multiplex PCR, and the TCRdb table lists in-frame clones only, not all of them. The table lists about 190,000 clones, 86% of them singletons. Input material: PBMCs or T cells enriched from blood (not recorded which). The TCR comes from a woman in her twenties or thirties who had recovered from COVID-19. The V and J genes are TRBV2 and TRBJ1-1; a weak D match, TRBD1 (6 bases). The CDR3 reads CASSGWGGRNTEAFF. CDR3 sequence (DNA): TGTGCCAGCAGTGGCTGGGGGGGGCGGAACACTGAAGCTTTCTTT. The entire variable domain, with the rest obtained from reference TRBV2 and TRBJ1-1, is as follows: EPEVTQTPSHQVTQMGQEVILRCVPISNHLYFYWYRQILGQKVEFLVSFYNNEISEKSEIFDDQFSVERPDGSNFTLKIRSTKLEDSAMYFCASSGWGGRNTEAFFGQGTRLTVV.